A selection of T cell receptor beta chains follows, all from one sample in a study of technical replicates of blood from several donors. Method: immunoSEQ multiplex PCR; TCRdb's copy keeps in-frame clones and lacks some. The table lists 55,000 to 65,000 clones, about 96% of them singletons. Sequencing was done on a sample of T cells isolated from PBMCs. These TCRs come from a human donor in good health. Each CDR3 is given with its conserved first and last residue. The order of the fields is clone size, D gene, J gene, V gene, CDR3 DNA, CDR3 protein. D genes are given only for firm matches. Size is stated for part of the rows, as once, few or many counts, or as a class when the clone is expanded.

>.|.|TRBJ2-7|TRBV27
TGTGCCAGCAGTTGGTACAGGGACCCCTCCTACGAGCAGTACTTC
CASSWYRDPSYEQYF
>.|.|TRBJ2-7|TRBV5-4
TGTGCCAGCAGAATAGGGACTTCATCAGCGGGCGAGCAGTACTTC
CASRIGTSSAGEQYF
>.|TRBD2|TRBJ2-7|TRBV5-1
TGCGCCAGCAGCCCTAGCGGCAACTACGAGCAGTACTTC
CASSPSGNYEQYF
>.|TRBD2|TRBJ2-7|TRBV11-3
TGTGCCAGCAGCTTAGATCCAGCGGGGGGTGTAGAGCAGTACTTC
CASSLDPAGGVEQYF
>.|TRBD1|TRBJ2-7|TRBV5-4
TGTGCCAGCAGCTTGCCCGGGACAGGGACCTACGAGCAGTACTTC
CASSLPGTGTYEQYF
>.|.|TRBJ2-7|TRBV5-4
TGTGCCAGCAGCTGGGTAGACAGCTACGAGCAGTACTTC
CASSWVDSYEQYF
>.|TRBD2|TRBJ2-3|TRBV2
TGTGCCAGCAGGGGACTAGCGGGGACAGATACGCAGTATTTT
CASRGLAGTDTQYF
>.|TRBD1|TRBJ1-6|TRBV7-9
TGTGCCAGCAGCTTAGGTTACGGACAGGGAAATTCACCCCTCCACTTT
CASSLGYGQGNSPLHF
>.|.|TRBJ1-5|TRBV4-1
TGCGCCAGCAGCCATGCCGACAAGGTGGGTCAGCCCCAGCATTTT
CASSHADKVGQPQHF
>.|TRBD2|TRBJ2-1|TRBV7-7
TGTGCTAGCAGCTTACGGTATGGGACTAGCGCTGAGGACCCCCATGAGCAGTTCTTC
CASSLRYGTSAEDPHEQFF
>.|.|TRBJ2-7|TRBV30
TGTGCCTGGAGTGGTCGGACCCCAGGGAACGAGCAGTACTTC
CAWSGRTPGNEQYF
>.|TRBD1|TRBJ2-2|TRBV7-9
TGTGCCAGCAGCCGGACAGGAGCGAACACCGGGGAGCTGTTTTTT
CASSRTGANTGELFF
>.|.|TRBJ1-5|TRBV6-5
TGTGCCAGCGCTCGTTTCCAGGACTTCAATCAGCCCCAGCATTTT
CASARFQDFNQPQHF
>.|TRBD1|TRBJ2-7|TRBV7-9
TGTGCCAGCAGCTTAGCGCGCGCGACAGGGTTTTACGAGCAGTACTTC
CASSLARATGFYEQYF
>.|.|TRBJ1-1|TRBV28
TGTGCCAGCAGTAACAGGGAAACGACTGAAGCTTTCTTT
CASSNRETTEAFF
>.|.|TRBJ1-1|TRBV28
TGTGCCAGCAGTTTGGGTTCCAGGGAAGCTTTCTTT
CASSLGSREAFF
>.|TRBD1|TRBJ1-2|TRBV27
TGTGCCAGCAGTTTCAAATTAGGGACAGGGCCCTATGGCTACACCTTC
CASSFKLGTGPYGYTF
>.|.|TRBJ1-1|TRBV5-1
TGCGCCAGCAGCCCGGATGGGGGCCAGAACACTGAAGCTTTCTTT
CASSPDGGQNTEAFF
>once|TRBD1|TRBJ1-2|TRBV6-4
TGTGCCAGCAGTAGGACAGGCAGGGACTATGGCTACACCTTC
CASSRTGRDYGYTF
>.|.|TRBJ2-7|TRBV11-3
TGTGCCAGCAGCTTTAGACAGCCCTACGAGCAGTACTTC
CASSFRQPYEQYF
>.|.|TRBJ1-5|TRBV28
TGTGCCAGCAGTTTAGGGCCATTTCTACAGCCCCAGCATTTT
CASSLGPFLQPQHF
>.|TRBD1|TRBJ1-5|TRBV28
TGTGCCAGCAGTTTACGAGGGGGCAGCCAGCCCCAGCATTTT
CASSLRGGSQPQHF
>.|TRBD1|TRBJ1-5|TRBV6-5
TGTGCCAGCAGTCCGGGACAGGAGTACAATCAGCCCCAGCATTTT
CASSPGQEYNQPQHF
>.|.|TRBJ2-2|TRBV21-1
TGTGCCAGCAGCAAACCGGACAGGGGACACACCGGGGAGCTGTTTTTT
CASSKPDRGHTGELFF
>.|.|TRBJ1-1|TRBV5-1
TGCGCCAGCAGCTTGAGTCAGGCGAACACTGAAGCTTTCTTT
CASSLSQANTEAFF
>.|TRBD2|TRBJ2-5|TRBV7-7
TGTGCCAGCAGCAAGAGCGGGAGTCGGATAGAGACCCAGTACTTC
CASSKSGSRIETQYF
>once|.|TRBJ1-2|TRBV4-1
TGCGCCAGCAGCCAAGATCCTTCCACACCAAACTATGGCTACACCTTC
CASSQDPSTPNYGYTF
>.|TRBD2|TRBJ2-1|TRBV10-1
TGCGCCAGCTCGGCCGGGGGGACGATAGAGCAGTTCTTC
CASSAGGTIEQFF
>.|.|TRBJ2-1|TRBV29-1
TGCAGCGTTGCTCTAAGGGACATACAGGGGCAGTTCTTC
CSVALRDIQGQFF
>.|TRBD1|TRBJ2-1|TRBV7-9
TGTGCCAGCAGCTTATCTAAACCGGGGGACAGGGGGAATGAGCAGTTCTTC
CASSLSKPGDRGNEQFF
>.|.|TRBJ2-7|TRBV5-1
TGCGCCAGCGTAGGGGTGTCCCCCTACGAGCAGTACTTC
CASVGVSPYEQYF
>.|.|TRBJ1-5|TRBV6-1
TGTGCCAGCAGTGGACAGGCTGAGGGACCCCAGCATTTT
CASSGQAEGPQHF
>.|.|TRBJ1-1|TRBV29-1
TGCAGCACCGCTTTTATTGAGGGTAGGTCTGAAGCTTTCTTT
CSTAFIEGRSEAFF
>.|TRBD2|TRBJ2-7|TRBV27
TGTGCCAGCAGGCTAGCGGGGTCCTCCTACGAGCAGTACTTC
CASRLAGSSYEQYF
>.|.|TRBJ1-5|TRBV6-1
TGTGCCAGCAGTGCGATGGGGGGAAGCAATCAGCCCCAGCATTTT
CASSAMGGSNQPQHF
>.|.|TRBJ1-3|TRBV30
TGTGCCTGGGATGAGGGAAACACCATATATTTT
CAWDEGNTIYF
>.|.|TRBJ1-1|TRBV28
TGTGCCAGCAACAAACGAGGGGGCACTGAAGCTTTCTTT
CASNKRGGTEAFF
>.|TRBD1|TRBJ1-4|TRBV2
TGTGCCAGCAGTGGGCAGGGGGGAGTTGAAAAACTGTTTTTT
CASSGQGGVEKLFF
>.|.|TRBJ2-1|TRBV7-6
TGTGCCATTTCCTACAGAAACAGGGTTAGTGGCAATGAGCAGTTCTTC
CAISYRNRVSGNEQFF
>.|.|TRBJ1-2|TRBV18
TGTGCCAGCTCACCGAGACAGGAAGCTAACTATGGCTACACCTTC
CASSPRQEANYGYTF
>.|.|TRBJ1-6|TRBV27
TGTGCCAGCAGTCGACCTCGGGGTTTTCAGAATTCACCCCTCCACTTT
CASSRPRGFQNSPLHF
>.|TRBD1|TRBJ2-7|TRBV2
TGTGCCAGCAGAAGACAGGGGGACGAGCAGTACTTC
CASRRQGDEQYF
>.|.|TRBJ2-2|TRBV10-1
TGCGCCAGCCAACCAGAAGTCTCCGGGGAGCTGTTTTTT
CASQPEVSGELFF
>.|TRBD1|TRBJ2-7|TRBV6-5
TGTGCCAGCAGTCCCGCCGGGACAGGACCTACGCAGCAGTACTTC
CASSPAGTGPTQQYF
>.|TRBD2|TRBJ2-1|TRBV9
TGTGCCAGCAACTCAGAGGCGGGAGCGGGGGAGCAGTTCTTC
CASNSEAGAGEQFF
>.|TRBD1|TRBJ2-2|TRBV13
TGTGCCAGCAGCCAGGGACAGGGGAACACCGGGGAGCTGTTTTTT
CASSQGQGNTGELFF
>.|.|TRBJ1-2|TRBV5-1
TGCGCCAGCAGCTTGGGAAAAGACAGGCCCTATGGCTACACCTTC
CASSLGKDRPYGYTF
>.|.|TRBJ2-5|TRBV28
TGTGCCAGCAGTTTTTGGGAGGAGACCCAGTACTTC
CASSFWEETQYF
>.|TRBD1|TRBJ1-1|TRBV9
TGTGCCAGCAGCCCCGGACAGGGAGGGTCTGAAGCTTTCTTT
CASSPGQGGSEAFF